This T cell receptor (beta chain) was recovered during a study of T cell responses to AZD1222 COVID-19 vaccine. Study-level findings and limits: Researchers report vaccine-associated CD4 TCRs spanning spike, with dominance at 160-218 and 743-854. Two AZD1222 doses significantly raised spike-specific TCR breadth and depth over controls.

Method: immunoSEQ multiplex PCR; TCRdb's copy keeps in-frame clones and lacks some. The sample holds around 150,000 clones, around 92% seen once. It was second doses at about 4 or about 12 weeks that were pooled. This clone was found a few times. The antigen remains undetermined. Germline lookup yields CDR1 SGHRS and CDR2 YFSETQ. J lost 0 bases, V lost 4 bases, and 2 bases had no gene match. This CDR3 has 15 residues. Sequencing was performed on peripheral blood, taken 28 days after the second AZD1222 dose. The gene calls are TRBV5-1 and TRBJ2-1; 9 bases line up with TRBD1. The TCR comes from an adult who received the AZD1222 COVID-19 vaccine. In DNA form, the CDR3 reads TGCGCCAGCAGCCTGACAGGGGGCTCCTACAATGAGCAGTTCTTC. The encoded protein is CASSLTGGSYNEQFF.